A single T cell receptor beta chain is shown here with its context. This record comes from a study of multiple sclerosis patients with progressive multifocal leukoencephalopathy. Time point meaning: before natalizumab initiation. All patients had prior interferon beta, and all PML patients were female. Measured with immunoSEQ multiplex PCR; TCRdb has only the in-frame clones, and not every one. This sample carries around 32,000 clones, almost 95% of them seen once, and the ten largest clones take about 1.8%. This sequence originates from a young man with multiple sclerosis. Input material: PBMCs.

This CDR3 is CASRQGEDYGYTF. CDR3 DNA sequence: TGTGCCAGCAGACAAGGGGAGGACTATGGCTACACCTTC. V usage is TRBV13 and J usage is TRBJ1-2; a weak D match, TRBD1 (5 bases). This CDR3 is built from 13 residues. V was pared by 6 bases and J by 3 bases, with 11 bases between. Germline V gives CDR1 PRHDT, CDR2 FYEKMQ (reference sequence). Filled out from reference TRBV13 and TRBJ1-2, the complete variable domain reads AAGVIQSPRHLIKEKRETATLKCYPIPRHDTVYWYQQGPGQDPQFLISFYEKMQSDKGSIPDRFSAQQFSDYHSELNMSSLELGDSALYFCASRQGEDYGYTFGSGTRLTVV.